The subject of this entry is one TCR beta chain. No cognate antigen has been identified for it. Nothing much larger sits one base from this clone, and base qualities are not available. The data stem from a study of T-cell memory formation after mild COVID-19 (dated by TCRdb to about 2021). Context from the whole study: TCR sequence clusters from the two donors were found to be largely donor specific. In a couple of donors, T-cell clones that expanded and contracted after mild COVID-19 were followed by sequencing TCRalpha and TCRbeta repertoires longitudinally. The cohort comprised two young, previously healthy adult volunteers, one female and one male.

PBMCs were isolated by Ficoll-Paque density gradient centrifugation. Overall study results and their limits: The study included only a couple of mild cases, and larger cohorts that include severe cases with pre-infection samples were judged to be necessary. Contracting CD4+ clones were found mainly in CM and EM memory subsets, while CD8+ clones were enriched in EMRA. Whether the second-wave clones peaking on day 37 were SARS-CoV-2 specific was not confirmed. Balanced CD4/CD8 phenotypes were observed for clones contracting from day 15 to 85, whereas a bias towards CD4+ was observed for a second wave of clones expanding from day 15 to 37. Some responding clones were detected in pre-infection memory, which suggested that pre-existing cross-reactive memory T cells had joined the SARS-CoV-2 response.

TCRdb lists the instrument as Illumina NovaSeq 6000. TCRalpha and TCRbeta cDNA libraries were constructed by 5'RACE with constant-segment primers, with sample barcodes and unique molecular identifiers being introduced. RNA was extracted from every sample with Trizol reagent. Libraries were amplified in two PCR steps, with a second sample barcode and Illumina TruSeq adapters added in the second step. Libraries were sequenced on an Illumina NovaSeq with 2 x 150 bp paired-end reads. The original methods were these. The reads were demultiplexed and collapsed into UMI-guided consensus sequences using migec v1.2.7. Using mixcr v2.1.11, UMI consensuses were aligned to TRA and TRB V and J templates and then assembled into clonotypes. A clonotype was counted as expanded or contracted only when both edgeR and NoisET called the clonotype significant, with the noise models trained on biological replicates. edgeR calls used a false discovery rate-adjusted p below 0.01 and a log2 fold-change threshold of 1. PCA with hierarchical clustering of max-normalized trajectories of the 1000 most abundant clonotypes was used as exploratory dynamics analysis. Each responding clone was given a CD4 or CD8 phenotype based on the CD4+ and CD8+ repertoires, which had been sequenced separately. TCRdb applied fastp at Q25 and MiXCR to the public reads, then kept only in-frame beta chains. Each CDR3 protein appears once, grouped with its most common genes and DNA. These V and J calls rely on TCRdb rather than the paper's analysis. The sample has 150,000 to 200,000 distinct CDR3 sequences on record, approximately 10% of them singletons. Clones ranked in the top ten supply roughly 3.8% of the sample.

Source material: PBMCs or a T cell subset sorted from them (not recorded which). The TCR was taken from a man in his late teens or twenties who had mild COVID-19 (a few samples of this study predate the infection). The sample titles of this study are shuffled in the database, so cell type and time point are left out; the donor was told from shared clones.

The CDR3 region: CASSYSYRVGYQPQHF. The nucleotides read TGTGCCAGCAGTTACTCGTACAGGGTTGGGTATCAGCCCCAGCATTTT. The chain is made from TRBV6-2 or TRBV6-3 and TRBJ1-5; tentative D gene TRBD1, with 6 bases matching. The CDR3 has 16 amino acids, counting the end cysteine and phenylalanine. Only the CDR3 part of the read is kept: 48 bases, read in frame from the first base. V and J lose 0 bases and 5 bases, and a span of 14 bases separates them. CDR1 and CDR2 (MNHEY, SVGEGT) derive from the germline V gene.